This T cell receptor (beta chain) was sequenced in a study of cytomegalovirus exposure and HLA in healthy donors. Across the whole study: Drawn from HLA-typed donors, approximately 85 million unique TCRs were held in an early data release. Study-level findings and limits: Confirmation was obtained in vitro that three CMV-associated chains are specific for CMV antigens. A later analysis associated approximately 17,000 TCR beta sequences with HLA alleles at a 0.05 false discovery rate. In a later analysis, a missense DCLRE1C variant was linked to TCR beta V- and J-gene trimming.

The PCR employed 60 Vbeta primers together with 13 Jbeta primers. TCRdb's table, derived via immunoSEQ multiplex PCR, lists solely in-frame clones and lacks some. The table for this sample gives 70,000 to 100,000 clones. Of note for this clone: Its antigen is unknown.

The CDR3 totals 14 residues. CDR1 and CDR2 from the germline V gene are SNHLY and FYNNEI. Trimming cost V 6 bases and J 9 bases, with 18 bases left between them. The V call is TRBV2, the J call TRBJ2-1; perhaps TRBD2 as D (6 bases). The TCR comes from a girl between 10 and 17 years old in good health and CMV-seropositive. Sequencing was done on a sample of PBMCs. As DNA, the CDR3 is TGTGCCAGCAGCCCCGGGACTTCATTCGGTGAGCAGTTCTTC. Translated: CASSPGTSFGEQFF.